This T cell receptor (beta chain) derives from a study of regulatory T cells in long-lasting Graves disease (dated by TCRdb to about 2021). In terms of the full investigation: In the newly diagnosed Graves' disease group, patients had been taking antithyroid drugs for less than 3 months. Persistent Graves' disease patients were compared with newly diagnosed Graves' disease patients by peripheral blood TCR sequencing and RNA sequencing. A total of around 33 samples were covered by TCR sequencing, comprising some 13 persistent and 20 or so newly diagnosed Graves' disease patients. The study was conducted in China and was registered as a clinical trial.

The CDR3 covers 13 residues, taking in both the cysteine and the phenylalanine. The retained sequence is limited to the CDR3, 39 bases, with the frame set at the first base. For CDR1 and CDR2, the germline V gene lists LGHNA and YSLEER. The paper as a whole reports these results and caveats: A larger number of public clonotypes was shared among persistent patients (2,741) than among newly diagnosed patients (about 990). Preferential use of TRBV28, TRBJ1-2 and TRBJ2-5 was observed in persistent disease, whereas TRBV20-1 and TRBJ2-1 were favored in newly diagnosed disease. The study examined only peripheral blood because the primary lesion, thyroid tissue, could not be accessed. As a limitation, the authors acknowledged that the small sample size may reduce accuracy. Only the TCR beta chain was sequenced and analyzed. Compared with newly diagnosed patients, persistent Graves' disease patients had lower TCR Shannon entropy and fewer highly expanded clones, which suggests clonal expansion.

A note on this clonotype: No cognate antigen has been identified for it. At one end, the junction sequence differs from germline, possibly due to a read error.

The time point tag for this specimen amounts to: newly diagnosed GD, antithyroid drugs for less than 3 months. RNA was extracted from PBMCs in TRIzol for both TCR sequencing and RNA sequencing. The diagnosis of Graves' disease was made according to American Thyroid Association guidelines. The patients came from an endocrinology department in Xi'an, China. From each patient, about 9 milliliters of peripheral blood was collected into an EDTA anticoagulant tube. Ficoll Paque Plus density gradient separation was used to isolate PBMCs, and no further T cell sorting was performed. An Agilent 2100 Bioanalyzer and agarose gel were used to assess RNA quality, and a NanoDrop 2000 was used to measure RNA concentration. The method was multiplex PCR. Reads for this sample came from an Illumina HiSeq 4000. TCR beta libraries were built with iRepertoire HTBI primers and Arm-PCR amplification of CDR3 regions. Before sequencing, the PCR products underwent gel purification. Under the source paper's analysis protocol: Gene usage analysis of CDR3 amino acid clonotypes relied on the roughly 60 TRBV and 15 or so TRBJ segments identified across samples. COPE and FqMerger were used to merge filtered high-quality paired reads into contigs. BLAST was used to align contigs to IMGT TRBV, TRBD and TRBJ reference genes, and CDR3 was defined according to IMGT. Any clonotype with a frequency above 0.1% was counted as a highly expanded clone. Shannon entropy served as the measure of repertoire diversity, while the Gini coefficient captured V-J evenness. Clonotypes shared by more than one individual were considered public. Through fastp at Q25 and MiXCR, TCRdb rebuilt clones from the public reads, retaining in-frame beta chains. Rows are unified per CDR3 protein, each entry keeping the most common DNA and genes. TCRdb's processing, not the study's, gives the V and J calls here. The table for this sample lists 440,000 or so distinct CDR3 sequences; less than 20% of them were counted only once. The ten biggest clones cover around 11% of the sample.

These data were also reused for a study on T cells in Graves' hyperthyroidism and ophthalmopathy. As the second study states: Stable Graves' hyperthyroidism was defined as no progression to ophthalmopathy during 18 months of follow-up. Hyperthyroidism patients were aged 18 to 65 years and newly diagnosed, with disease duration of less than 2 months. Exclusion was applied to patients with uncontrolled infections, other autoimmune diseases, pregnancy or lactation. Diagnoses relied on clinical symptoms, serum thyroxine and TRAb, thyroid ultrasound and orbital computed tomography. The TCR CDR3 was subjected to a first round of RT-PCR using the HTBI primer set and the Qiagen OneStep RT-PCR kit. Blood samples also contained most of the expanded thyroid clonotypes (frequency above 0.001), which suggests that blood repertoires may reflect thyroid immune responses. A model built on a 13 V-J signature distinguished ophthalmopathy from stable hyperthyroidism, reaching about 88% sensitivity and under 84% specificity in cross-validation and 80%/75% in testing. During validation, the model predicted progression to ophthalmopathy a median of roughly six months ahead of onset, with around 70% sensitivity and 72.22% specificity. To identify TCR V-J signatures that set the groups apart, the researchers used a discovery cohort of 90 to 100 patients, made up of about 44 with Graves' ophthalmopathy and about 59 with stable Graves' hyperthyroidism. Prospective prediction of ophthalmopathy was tested in an independent validation cohort consisting of some 20 hyperthyroidism patients and more than 15 patients who later progressed to ophthalmopathy. The approximately 98 discovery patients were randomly divided into training and test sets at a 7:3 ratio. In addition, the study compared T-cell repertoires in thyroid tissue and in blood from six Graves' hyperthyroidism patients. After sampling, hyperthyroidism patients received methimazole starting at 30 mg daily, and ophthalmopathy patients received high-dose intravenous methylprednisolone. Libraries were constructed in a second round of multiplex PCR, after which size selection and purification were performed. Paired-end sequencing of the libraries was performed with 100 bp reads on an Illumina HiSeq2000. SOAPnuke was used to process the raw data, throwing out any read that contained adapters or uncalled bases, had a mean Phred below 15, or lacked an exact constant-primer or identifier match. High-quality paired reads were merged using COPE v1.2.5, and each unique nucleotide sequence was defined as a clonotype. MiTCR v1.1 was used to align the clonotypes against IMGT TRBV, TRBD and TRBJ reference segments. The analysis included only V-J combinations with a frequency above 0.0001, which together covered approximately 99% of the repertoires. The TCS score was defined as the ratio of F50 (clonal expansion) to E x V (chaos), calculated using BLOSUM62-based TCRdist between CDR3 peptides within each V-J. Welch's t-statistics and random forest reduced some 510 V-J features to about 12, which were used in a naive Bayes classifier (R e1071). No statistical method was used to fix the sample size in advance, and group allocation was not hidden from the investigators. According to the paper, TCR Vbeta CDR3 sequencing was carried out on 135 peripheral blood samples, which came from fewer than 50 ophthalmopathy, around 75 hyperthyroidism and about 17 progressor patients.

This specimen was peripheral blood mononuclear cells (PBMCs), taken at new diagnosis, from a patient treated with antithyroid drugs. The V and J segments used are TRBV4-3 and TRBJ2-1; no confident D gene assignment can be made. This receptor was obtained from a woman under 40 with Graves disease. Donor details come from another sample of the same person, matched by shared clones. The CDR3 reads CASSQLLYNERFF. The sequence in DNA is TGCGCCAGCAGCCAACTACTATACAATGAGCGGTTCTTC.